This TCR beta chain was found in a study of shared clonotypes between healthy human individuals. Per the germline V gene, CDR1 is LGHNA and CDR2 is YSLEER. V was trimmed by 0 bases and J by 1 base, leaving 10 bases between them. This CDR3 has 15 residues. Profiled with immunoSEQ multiplex PCR; TCRdb holds only in-frame clones, not every one. The sample lists 2.3 million or so clones, more than 80% occurring once. A word on this clone: No antigen is known for it.

Overall study findings and caveats: Generally, naive subsets came out with larger estimated richness than memory subsets.

This TCR came from a man aged 18 to 29 in good health. Some clones in this sample may be carry-over from other donors' samples. Sequencing was done on a sample of naive CD4+ T cells from PBMCs. As to subset: CD45RA+ positively selected. The chain combines TRBV4-3 with TRBJ2-7; D is ambiguous. CDR3 loop: CASSQEVSRSYEQYF. The CDR3, as DNA: TGCGCCAGCAGCCAAGAGGTTTCGCGATCCTACGAGCAGTACTTC.